What follows are 21 T cell receptor beta chains derived from one specimen sequenced in a study of CD8 T cell repertoires and HIV-1 epitope variants (dated by TCRdb to 2020 to 2022). The protocol used for the library was the immunoSEQ multiplex PCR assay. TCRdb carries this immuneACCESS record with in-frame sequences only. Its versions omit some clonotypes, under half of them owing to an unresolved V gene in the studies checked, with the rest unexplained. The sample has 95,000 or so clones on record, just under 75% of them singletons. The ten largest make up 20% to 30% of the sample. Input material: uncultured baseline CD8+ T cells from peripheral blood mononuclear cells (PBMCs). The receptors shown here come from a male donor with HIV.

The chain combines TRBV5-1 with TRBJ1-3; D remains unclear. CDR1 is SGHRS, CDR2 YFSETQ, per germline. Trimming shortened V by 0 bases and J by 2 bases, and 12 bases separated the two germline ends. This CDR3 comprises 16 residues. In DNA, the CDR3 is TGCGCCAGCAGCTTGGGTCGGGAGGTAACTGGAAACACCATATATTTT. Translation: CASSLGREVTGNTIYF. Using reference TRBV5-1 and TRBJ1-3 for the parts outside the CDR3, the full variable domain is KAGVTQTPRYLIKTRGQQVTLSCSPISGHRSVSWYQQTPGQGLQFLFEYFSETQRNKGNFPGRFSGRQFSNSRSEMNVSTLELGDSALYLCASSLGREVTGNTIYFGEGSWLTVV.

This clone came up a few times. This sequence joins TRBV15 and TRBJ1-2, with D unclear. CDR3 length equals 12 residues. The germline V gene encodes CDR1 LNHNV and CDR2 YYDKDF (reference sequence). Trimming cost V 4 bases and J 0 bases, with 3 bases left between them. The CDR3 DNA reads TGTGCCACCAGCAAGGCTAACTATGGCTACACCTTC. Translated, it gives CATSKANYGYTF.

The rearrangement links TRBV5-6 to TRBJ2-6; 7 bases agree with TRBD1. The CDR3 sequence is 17 residues long. The germline CDR1 and CDR2 sequences are SGHDT and YYEEEE. V was clipped by 6 bases and J by 2 bases; unmatched bases: 11. CDR3 in amino acids: CASTPQGTRTGANVLTF. CDR3 in DNA: TGTGCCAGCACCCCACAGGGGACCCGTACTGGGGCCAACGTCCTGACTTTC.

The chain is built from TRBV28 and TRBJ1-5, with D tentatively TRBD1 (6 bases). The V gene lost 6 bases and the J gene lost 6 bases, with 9 bases spanning the gap. Germline values: CDR1 MDHEN, CDR2 SYDVKM. The CDR3 has 12 residues. The CDR3 reads CASRSGVQPQHF. The DNA of the CDR3 is TGTGCCAGCAGGTCAGGGGTTCAGCCCCAGCATTTT. Looking up the rest from reference TRBV28 and TRBJ1-5 gives the full variable domain: DVKVTQSSRYLVKRTGEKVFLECVQDMDHENMFWYRQDPGLGLRLIYFSYDVKMKEKGDIPEGYSVSREKKERFSLILESASTNQTSMYLCASRSGVQPQHFGDGTRLSIL.

This clone was found a few times. The chain employs TRBV6-6 and TRBJ2-1; 10 nucleotides match TRBD1. J lost 4 bases, V lost 4 bases, and 4 bases had no gene match. This CDR3 has 15 residues. Per germline, CDR1 MNHNY and CDR2 SVGAGI (reference sequence). The CDR3 coding sequence is TGTGCCAGCAGTTCCGGGACAGGGGTATACAATGAGCAGTTCTTC. It encodes CASSSGTGVYNEQFF.

The CDR3 here is CASIRQGAHNEQFF. CDR3 sequence (DNA): TGTGCCAGCATCCGACAGGGGGCGCATAATGAGCAGTTCTTC. The chain has TRBV28 and TRBJ2-1, with 10 bases matching TRBD1. The ends lost 7 bases at V and 7 bases at J; junction bases unmatched: 7. The CDR3 is 14 residues long. CDR1 is MDHEN and CDR2 is SYDVKM in the germline V gene.

The rearrangement uses TRBV10-1 and TRBJ1-1; D uncertain. This CDR3 region has 13 residues. V was shortened by 7 bases and J by 4 bases, with 13 bases between the two germline ends. Germline assignment: CDR1 WNHNN and CDR2 SYGVQD (reference sequence). The CDR3 sequence: CASNSKRATEAFF. The CDR3 DNA follows: TGCGCCAGCAATTCTAAACGGGCCACTGAAGCTTTCTTT.

The chain is built from TRBV5-1 and TRBJ2-1; 7 bases are a match to TRBD1. The CDR3 has 15 residues. CDR1 and CDR2 from the germline V gene are SGHRS and YFSETQ. Trimming at V came to 2 bases and at J to 3 bases, leaving 5 bases not matched to a gene. CDR3 protein: CASSLIQGDYNEQFF. The CDR3 nucleotides are TGCGCCAGCAGCTTAATTCAGGGGGACTACAATGAGCAGTTCTTC.

The V call is TRBV30, the J call TRBJ2-7, with 8 positions matching TRBD1. V lost 0 bases, J lost 1 base, and 14 bases stayed unmatched. The CDR3 totals 18 residues. Germline V CDR1 and CDR2: GTSNPN, SVGIG (reference sequence). This chain's CDR3 is CAWSVRAGGALLSYEQYF. Here the CDR3 DNA reads TGTGCCTGGAGTGTCAGGGCAGGGGGCGCCCTGCTTTCCTACGAGCAGTACTTC. Combining the CDR3 with reference TRBV30 and TRBJ2-7 gives the whole variable domain SQTIHQWPATLVQPVGSPLSLECTVEGTSNPNLYWYRQAAGRGLQLLFYSVGIGQISSEVPQNLSASRPQDRQFILSSKKLLLSDSGFYLCAWSVRAGGALLSYEQYFGPGTRLTVT.

This clone was found many times. This chain links TRBV6-5 with TRBJ1-1; 7 bases agree with TRBD1. With 2 bases clipped from V and 4 bases from J, the junction kept 4 bases outside the gene matches. Germline lookup yields CDR1 MNHEY and CDR2 SVGAGI. The CDR3 spans 14 residues. The CDR3 sequence is CASSYTGQSTEAFF. In nucleotides, the CDR3 is TGTGCCAGCAGTTACACGGGACAGAGCACTGAAGCTTTCTTT.

The chain couples TRBV7-6 to TRBJ2-1; D is uncertain. This CDR3 is built from 14 residues. Trimming cost V 0 bases and J 3 bases, with 6 bases left between them. Germline CDR1 is SGHVS and CDR2 is FNYEAQ. CDR3 bases: TGTGCCAGCAGCTTAGCGGGAATCTACAATGAGCAGTTCTTC. This sequence encodes CASSLAGIYNEQFF.

This clone was observed a few times. The J gene is TRBJ2-5, the V gene TRBV19, with a weak D call TRBD2 (5 bases). In germline, CDR1 is LNHDA, CDR2 SQIVND (reference sequence). V was shortened by 1 base and J by 5 bases, with 5 bases between the two germline ends. The CDR3 totals 12 residues. CDR3 loop: CASSIGGETQYF. Here the CDR3 DNA reads TGTGCCAGTAGTATAGGAGGGGAGACCCAGTACTTC.

This CDR3 reads CASSRTGGTYNEQFF. The CDR3 region has the DNA TGTGCCAGCAGCCGGACAGGGGGCACATACAATGAGCAGTTCTTC. The chain combines TRBV5-4 with TRBJ2-1; TRBD1 agrees at 11 bases. The CDR3 is 15 amino acids. With 4 bases clipped from V and 4 bases from J, the junction kept 4 bases outside the gene matches. Germline-derived CDR1 and CDR2 are SGHNT and YYREEE (reference sequence). Full variable domain (remainder filled in from reference TRBV5-4 and TRBJ2-1): ETGVTQSPTHLIKTRGQQVTLRCSSQSGHNTVSWYQQALGQGPQFIFQYYREEENGRGNFPPRFSGLQFPNYSSELNVNALELDDSALYLCASSRTGGTYNEQFFGPGTRLTVL.

The chain links TRBV12-2 to TRBJ2-1; the table's D call, TRBD1, was not checked against the DNA. TRBV12-2 corresponds to a pseudogene. The CDR3 is made up of 16 amino acids. The CDR3 region is CASRLVWPQALNEQFF. DNA for the CDR3: TGTGCAAGTCGCTTAGTATGGCCACAGGCCCTAAATGAGCAGTTCTTC.

The chain has TRBV6-1 and TRBJ2-7; TRBD2 aligns across 12 bases. In germline, CDR1 is MNHNS, CDR2 SASEGT. This CDR3 spans 18 amino acids. V dropped 0 bases and J dropped 5; count of bases not matched to a gene: 11. The CDR3: CASSEAGASGGASNEQYF. The CDR3 bases are TGTGCCAGCAGTGAAGCTGGGGCTAGCGGGGGGGCTTCCAACGAGCAGTACTTC.

The V call is TRBV5-4, the J call TRBJ1-1; D perhaps matches TRBD1 (6 bases). Per the germline V gene, CDR1 is SGHNT and CDR2 is YYREEE (reference sequence). The V end lost 0 bases, the J end lost 1 base, and 10 bases lay between the germline ends. CDR3 length: 15 amino acids. For the CDR3, the DNA is TGTGCCAGCAGCTTGGTCCCGGGACAGAACACTGAAGCTTTCTTT. It encodes CASSLVPGQNTEAFF. Full variable domain (remainder filled in from reference TRBV5-4 and TRBJ1-1): ETGVTQSPTHLIKTRGQQVTLRCSSQSGHNTVSWYQQALGQGPQFIFQYYREEENGRGNFPPRFSGLQFPNYSSELNVNALELDDSALYLCASSLVPGQNTEAFFGQGTRLTVV.

This clone was detected many times. The chain links TRBV5-1 to TRBJ2-7; TRBD2 is a possible D gene (5 bases). V lost 3 bases, J lost 6 bases, and 16 bases lay in between. The CDR3 covers 14 residues. In germline, CDR1 is SGHRS, CDR2 YFSETQ. CDR3 DNA sequence: TGCGCCAGCAGCTCGGACTCCGGTTCGGGCGAGCAGTACTTC. Amino acids: CASSSDSGSGEQYF.

The chain has TRBV7-3 and TRBJ2-2; tentative D call: TRBD1 (6 bases). Trimming cost V 3 bases and J 1 base, with 9 bases left between them. Germline assignment: CDR1 SGHTA and CDR2 FQGTGA. The CDR3 is 15 amino acids. The CDR3 here is CASSFPTGNTGELFF. CDR3 DNA: TGTGCCAGCAGCTTTCCGACAGGGAACACCGGGGAGCTGTTTTTT.

The chain recombines TRBV2 with TRBJ2-1; D possibly matches TRBD1 or TRBD2 (5 bases each). This CDR3 contains 14 residues. CDR1 and CDR2 from the germline V gene are SNHLY and FYNNEI. Deletions cut 7 bases from V and 2 bases from J, with 12 bases between. The CDR3 bases are TGTGCCAGCAAACCGGGACCAGCCTACAATGAGCAGTTCTTC. Protein product: CASKPGPAYNEQFF.

This rearrangement joins TRBV20-1 to TRBJ2-7; 12 bases are shared with TRBD2. V shed 5 bases, J shed 10 bases, and the junction held 3 bases outside the gene matches. The CDR3 covers 11 residues. CDR1 DFQATT and CDR2 SNEGSKA come from the germline V gene (reference sequence). CDR3 DNA: TGCAGTGCTGGACTAGCGGGACCCCAGTACTTC. Its translation: CSAGLAGPQYF.

The J gene is TRBJ1-2, the V gene TRBV27; 8 bases agree with TRBD1. The V and J ends lost 2 bases and 2 bases, in that order; junction bases with no gene match: 10. CDR1 and CDR2 from the germline V gene are MNHEY and SMNVEV (reference sequence). The CDR3 runs 17 residues. The CDR3, as DNA: TGTGCCAGCAGTTTAGGGGCAGGGGGCGCGGGGAACTATGGCTACACCTTC. Protein: CASSLGAGGAGNYGYTF.